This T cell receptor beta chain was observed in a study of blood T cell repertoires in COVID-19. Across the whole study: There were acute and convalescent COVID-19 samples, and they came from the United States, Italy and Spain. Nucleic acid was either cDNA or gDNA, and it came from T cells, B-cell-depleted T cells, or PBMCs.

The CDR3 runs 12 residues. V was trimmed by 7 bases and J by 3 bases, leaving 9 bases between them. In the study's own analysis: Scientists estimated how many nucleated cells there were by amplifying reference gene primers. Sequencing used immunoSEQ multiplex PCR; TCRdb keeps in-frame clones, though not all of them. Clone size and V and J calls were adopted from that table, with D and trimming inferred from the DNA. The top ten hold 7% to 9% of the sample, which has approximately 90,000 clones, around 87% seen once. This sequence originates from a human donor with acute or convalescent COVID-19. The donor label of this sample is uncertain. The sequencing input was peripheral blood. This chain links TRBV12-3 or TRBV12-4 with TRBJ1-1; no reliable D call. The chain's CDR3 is CASKWRDTEAFF. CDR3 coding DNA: TGTGCCAGCAAGTGGAGGGACACTGAAGCTTTCTTT.